Each of the 27 T cell receptor beta chains below was sequenced from the same sample in a study of CXCR3-negative and CXCR3-positive naive CD8 T cells. These receptors have no identified antigens. UMI-labeled 5' RACE yielded the TRB cDNA libraries. Reanalyzing the 5' RACE reads, TCRdb keeps one entry per CDR3 protein, without DNA. The table lists around 140,000 distinct CDR3 sequences. Findings of the study overall: Hydrophobicity was higher for TRB CDR3s found in CXCR3-positive naive cells than in CXCR3-negative naive cells.

The sequencing input was naive CXCR3+ CD8+ T cells from blood. Noted subset: CD45RO-CCR7+CD27+CD95- naive CD8+ T cells expressing CXCR3 (TNR3+). Receptors were obtained from a human donor in good health. Some clones in this sample may be carry-over from other donors' samples.

V is TRBV7-9 and J is TRBJ2-7; TCRdb selects TRBD2, and the lack of DNA leaves this call unchecked. CDR1 SEHNR and CDR2 FQNEAQ come from the germline V gene (reference sequence). The CDR3 consists of 17 residues. This CDR3 reads CASSLGVSGQWGNEQYF.

V is TRBV12-3 or TRBV12-4 and J is TRBJ2-3; there is no DNA to check the TCRdb D call of TRBD2. The CDR3 is 16 amino acids. This CDR3 reads CASSSIKREMTDTQYF.

The gene calls are TRBV3-1 and TRBJ2-1. The CDR3 loop spans 16 amino acids. Germline V lookup: CDR1 LGHDT, CDR2 YNNKEL (reference sequence). The CDR3 loop is CASSQPSGKSYNEQFF.

The rearrangement joins TRBV7-9 to TRBJ1-2. CDR3 length equals 14 residues. Germline loops: CDR1 SEHNR, CDR2 FQNEAQ (reference sequence). CDR3 protein: CASSFISDLDGYTF.

The chain is built from TRBV5-1 and TRBJ2-7. The length of the CDR3 is 14 residues. Germline lookup yields CDR1 SGHRS and CDR2 YFSETQ. This CDR3 reads CASSNPQGVHEQYF.

The chain links TRBV11-2 to TRBJ2-5; the D gene TCRdb calls, TRBD1, cannot be checked with no DNA. Germline V gene sequence: CDR1 SGHAT, CDR2 FQNNGV. The CDR3 sequence is 15 residues long. The CDR3 loop reads CASSPDALVQETQYF. Full variable domain (missing parts from reference TRBV11-2 and TRBJ2-5): EAGVAQSPRYKIIEKRQSVAFWCNPISGHATLYWYQQILGQGPKLLIQFQNNGVVDDSQLPKDRFSAERLKGVDSTLKIQPAKLEDSAVYLCASSPDALVQETQYFGPGTRLLVL.

The J gene is TRBJ2-7, the V gene TRBV7-9; the TRBD2 assignment by TCRdb is unverifiable without DNA. The CDR3 is 15 amino acids. The germline gives CDR1 SEHNR, CDR2 FQNEAQ (reference sequence). The CDR3: CASISGRTASYEQYF.

CDR3 sequence: CSAEGQGGYEQYF. V gene TRBV29-1 combines with J gene TRBJ2-7; TCRdb lists TRBD1, though no DNA is available to test this call. Germline V gene lookup returns CDR1 SQVTM and CDR2 ANQGSEA. The CDR3 consists of 13 residues.

The chain joins TRBV7-2 to TRBJ2-3. The CDR3 contains 13 residues. CDR1 and CDR2 (germline): SGHTA, FQGNSA. The CDR3 reads CASSAYGTDTQYF.

The rearrangement joins TRBV27 to TRBJ2-7; the TRBD1 assignment by TCRdb is unverifiable without DNA. The germline V gene has CDR1 MNHEY and CDR2 SMNVEV (reference sequence). The CDR3 is 14 residues long. The CDR3 loop is CASSFGTGTYEQYF.

The CDR3 sequence is CASSLRTGGFSYNEQFF. The chain is built from TRBV9 and TRBJ2-1; the D gene TCRdb calls, TRBD1, cannot be checked with no DNA. The CDR3 is made up of 17 amino acids. Germline CDR1 and CDR2: SGDLS and YYNGEE.

The chain is built from TRBV9 and TRBJ1-2; the D call from TCRdb, TRBD1, cannot be confirmed without DNA. Germline values: CDR1 SGDLS, CDR2 YYNGEE. There are 16 residues in the CDR3. This chain's CDR3 is CASSALGRGRSYGYTF.

The chain combines TRBV7-9 with TRBJ1-1; the TCRdb call, TRBD1, lacks DNA for checking. Germline V CDR1 and CDR2: SEHNR, FQNEAQ (reference sequence). The CDR3 sequence is 16 residues long. CDR3 sequence reads: CASSLGWQGIYTEAFF.

The V gene is TRBV29-1, the J gene TRBJ2-1. In germline, CDR1 is SQVTM, CDR2 ANQGSEA. CDR3 length equals 11 residues. The CDR3: CSVAFYNEQFF.

The J gene is TRBJ1-1, the V gene TRBV7-9; the D gene TCRdb calls, TRBD1, cannot be checked with no DNA. In germline, CDR1 is SEHNR, CDR2 FQNEAQ (reference sequence). CDR3 size: 13 residues. CDR3 amino acids: CASTPRGATEAFF.

This chain joins TRBV29-1 and TRBJ1-1; TCRdb names TRBD1, which stays unverified in the absence of DNA. The CDR3 spans 13 residues. Germline V lookup: CDR1 SQVTM, CDR2 ANQGSEA. Here the CDR3 reads CSVGQGTNTEAFF.

The chain carries TRBV12-3 or TRBV12-4 and TRBJ2-1; TCRdb selects TRBD1, and the lack of DNA leaves this call unchecked. The CDR3 runs to 15 residues. The CDR3 sequence is CASSRGGEGYNEQFF.

Here the CDR3 reads CASSSAPGTGGFLETQYF. The chain links TRBV7-6 to TRBJ2-5; TCRdb's D call of TRBD1 is untestable without DNA. Per germline, CDR1 SGHVS and CDR2 FNYEAQ. The CDR3 covers 18 residues.

The chain has TRBV12-3 or TRBV12-4 and TRBJ2-1; TCRdb proposes TRBD2, but this gene call is untestable without DNA. This CDR3 is built from 17 residues. CDR3 region: CASSLKASGGASNEQFF.

The chain has TRBV28 and TRBJ2-7; TCRdb calls TRBD2, which cannot be checked without DNA. Germline CDR1 is MDHEN and CDR2 is SYDVKM. The CDR3 spans 17 residues. The CDR3 is CASSTVAGGSVDYEQYF.

The gene calls are TRBV29-1 and TRBJ2-1; absent DNA, TCRdb's TRBD1 call cannot be checked. CDR1 is SQVTM and CDR2 is ANQGSEA in the germline V gene. There are 14 residues in the CDR3. The CDR3 spells CSVVTGTGVNGQFF.

The chain recombines TRBV6-1 with TRBJ2-1; absent DNA, TCRdb's TRBD1 call cannot be checked. This CDR3 has 11 amino acids. Looked up from germline, CDR1 is MNHNS and CDR2 is SASEGT. CDR3 loop: CAILQGNEQFF.

This sequence joins TRBV15 and TRBJ2-5; TCRdb gives TRBD2 as the D gene, but with no DNA this cannot be confirmed. There are 14 residues in the CDR3. CDR1 and CDR2 (germline): LNHNV, YYDKDF (reference sequence). CDR3 amino acids: CATEGLALKETQYF.

The chain couples TRBV6-5 to TRBJ1-3. The CDR3 loop spans 14 amino acids. Per germline, CDR1 MNHEY and CDR2 SVGAGI. The CDR3 spells CASSYLGSGNTIYF.

The chain employs TRBV2 and TRBJ2-2; absent DNA, TCRdb's TRBD1 call cannot be checked. Per germline, CDR1 SNHLY and CDR2 FYNNEI. The length of the CDR3 is 13 residues. The CDR3: CASRDRNTAELFF. The full variable domain, completed using reference TRBV2 and TRBJ2-2, is EPEVTQTPSHQVTQMGQEVILRCVPISNHLYFYWYRQILGQKVEFLVSFYNNEISEKSEIFDDQFSVERPDGSNFTLKIRSTKLEDSAMYFCASRDRNTAELFFGEGSRLTVL.

The chain recombines TRBV12-3 or TRBV12-4 with TRBJ2-3; absent DNA, TCRdb's TRBD2 call cannot be checked. CDR3 size: 17 residues. Here the CDR3 reads CASSLHLRASRTDTQYF.

The chain is built from TRBV29-1 and TRBJ2-7; there is no DNA to check the TCRdb D call of TRBD2. The germline CDR1 and CDR2 sequences are SQVTM and ANQGSEA. CDR3 length: 14 amino acids. This CDR3 reads CSVVQPSGRGEQYF.